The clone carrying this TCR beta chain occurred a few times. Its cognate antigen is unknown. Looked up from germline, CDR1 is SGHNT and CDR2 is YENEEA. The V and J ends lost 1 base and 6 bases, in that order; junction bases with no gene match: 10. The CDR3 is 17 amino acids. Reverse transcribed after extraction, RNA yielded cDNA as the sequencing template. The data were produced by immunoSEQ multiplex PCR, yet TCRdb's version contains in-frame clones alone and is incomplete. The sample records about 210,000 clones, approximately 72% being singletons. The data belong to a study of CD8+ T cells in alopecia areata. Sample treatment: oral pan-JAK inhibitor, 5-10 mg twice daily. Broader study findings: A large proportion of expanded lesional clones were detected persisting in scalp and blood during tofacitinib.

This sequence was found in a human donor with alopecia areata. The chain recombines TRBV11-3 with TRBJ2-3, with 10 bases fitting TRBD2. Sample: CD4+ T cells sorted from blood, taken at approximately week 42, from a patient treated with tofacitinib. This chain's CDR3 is CASSLGRASGGSDTQYF. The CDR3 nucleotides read TGTGCCAGCAGCTTAGGTCGGGCTAGCGGGGGTTCCGATACGCAGTATTTT.